The rows below give T cell receptor beta chains drawn from one sample of a study of blood T cells in healthy people across ages. Using its own MiXCR run on the 5' RACE reads, TCRdb lists one record per CDR3 protein. The repertoire consists of 1,800,000 or so distinct CDR3 sequences, with roughly two fifths occurring once and the leading ten covering 20% to 25%. The sequenced material came from blood. The receptors were sampled from a human donor in good health. Each CDR3 is given with its conserved first and last residue. Each record gives: CDR3 protein, CDR3 length, V gene.

CASVLAQPYGYTF,13,TRBV6-6
CASSEEAYEQYF,12,TRBV10-1
CASSLVGSPQETQYF,15,TRBV7-9
CANSPGVSSYEQYF,14,TRBV14
CASSAPGASSYEQYF,15,TRBV18
CAIRKVEGRWYEQYF,15,TRBV10-3
CASSLSVGQKNIRYF,15,TRBV5-1
CASSHGQGTSETQYF,15,TRBV4-1
CASSVGGGAYEQYF,14,TRBV9
CSVEGTPNTGELFF,14,TRBV29-1
CASSPAERGGLEQFF,15,TRBV12-3/TRBV12-4
CASSPGVGVTEAFF,14,TRBV7-2
CASSQAPYRVGSQPQHF,17,TRBV4-3
CASRSLAGGVEQFF,14,TRBV7-9
CSVEPTGGTDTQYF,14,TRBV29-1
CASRPAFGTGCGETQYF,17,TRBV7-7
CASSQDLGQGVLNEQYF,17,TRBV4-1
CASSMAGTDTQYF,13,TRBV5-6
CSVPGLAVNEQFF,13,TRBV29-1
CASSQSLYQETQYF,14,TRBV4-3
CASREISGGNYNEQFF,16,TRBV6-5
CAGSLAGQGAREQYF,15,TRBV11-2
CAIRQGSSYEQYF,13,TRBV10-3
CSARDLDIGRIEQFF,15,TRBV20-1
CASSFLAAGGETQYF,15,TRBV2
CASSGHFGNIQYF,13,TRBV2
CASSLSRAGEQFF,13,TRBV12-3/TRBV12-4
CASTYGRGTGYTF,13,TRBV7-2
CASSLDTGGFTEAFF,15,TRBV5-1
CASSPSGFDGYTF,13,TRBV7-3
CASSSDHSNQPQHF,14,TRBV5-5
CSVQGGGGRTYNEQFF,16,TRBV29-1
CSARAGSSSYGYTF,14,TRBV20-1
CASSYSFGANVLTF,14,TRBV6-5
CAISRTDKNTEAFF,14,TRBV10-3
CASSYGALNTQYF,13,TRBV6-5
CASSHSGTGLGTQYF,15,TRBV27
CASSQQAGGETQYF,14,TRBV4-3
CATSIEVSTGELFF,14,TRBV15
CASSPSGVGLDTQYF,15,TRBV7-2
CAGGRGAQETQYF,13,TRBV7-2
CASSQDKGLLIDLNSPLHF,19,TRBV4-1
CASSFGQGIDNEQFF,15,TRBV12-3/TRBV12-4
CASSPYHSGGASGDTQYF,18,TRBV13
CASSPRTGDPQHF,13,TRBV11-3
CASSPRDRAVSGANVLTF,18,TRBV6-1
CASSQESKGWRTNYGYTF,18,TRBV14
CASSLSQVGYGYTF,14,TRBV27
CSVVRDLQETQYF,13,TRBV29-1
CASSLQATGGYEQYF,15,TRBV13
CASSPLYGPQAENEQFF,17,TRBV7-9
CASSLLAGGTNEQFF,15,TRBV7-2
CASSQGGGLNTEAFF,15,TRBV4-3
CASSLGLGASHTQYF,15,TRBV11-2
CSVEGIVGQPREAFF,15,TRBV29-1
CASRSGGAGTDTQYF,15,TRBV28
CASKPPKYQETQYF,14,TRBV2
CATSDPRDGNYGYTF,15,TRBV24-1
CSAAPFAGAPNQPQHF,16,TRBV20-1
CSVEGGTFEQFF,12,TRBV29-1